These 28 T cell receptor beta chains share one sample of origin, sequenced in a study of blood T cell repertoires in COVID-19. The table came from immunoSEQ multiplex PCR; TCRdb's copy has only in-frame clones and leaves some out. The sample consists of some 45,000 clones, about 87% of them appearing once. The sequenced material came from peripheral blood. These receptors were collected from a man aged 55 to 70 with active COVID-19.

At least ten counts were recorded for this clone. The rearrangement uses TRBV10-1 and TRBJ2-1; 9 bases match TRBD2. This CDR3 is 15 amino acids long. Germline CDR1 and CDR2: WNHNN and SYGVQD (reference sequence). J was trimmed by 3 bases and V by 2 bases; bases with no gene match: 2. The CDR3 sequence is CASSETSGYYNEQFF. For the CDR3, the DNA is TGCGCCAGCAGTGAGACTAGCGGGTACTACAATGAGCAGTTCTTC.

This chain links TRBV7-3 with TRBJ1-4, with 7 bases aligning to TRBD1. CDR1 SGHTA and CDR2 FQGTGA come from the germline V gene. Unmatched junction bases numbered 2, after V lost 0 bases and J lost 4 bases. The CDR3 covers 15 residues. In nucleotides, the CDR3 is TGTGCCAGCAGCTTAACGGGGACAGTTAATGAAAAACTGTTTTTT. Translation gives CASSLTGTVNEKLFF.

The chain links TRBV30 to TRBJ2-5; D is uncertain. CDR1 GTSNPN and CDR2 SVGIG come from the germline V gene (reference sequence). Trimming pared 0 bases from V and 5 bases from J, leaving 10 bases between. CDR3 length: 13 amino acids. CDR3 sequence: CAWSVKSRETQYF. CDR3 nucleotides: TGTGCCTGGAGTGTAAAGTCCAGGGAGACCCAGTACTTC.

This clone showed up just a few times. The chain is built from TRBV6-1 and TRBJ2-7; the match to TRBD1 covers 10 bases. V dropped 1 base and J dropped 6; count of bases not matched to a gene: 6. This CDR3 contains 15 residues. Germline V CDR1 and CDR2: MNHNS, SASEGT. CDR3 sequence (DNA): TGTGCCAGCAGTGAAGGGGGACAGGGGATTTTCGAGCAGTACTTC. Protein product: CASSEGGQGIFEQYF.

This chain links TRBV14 with TRBJ2-5, with D possibly TRBD1 on 5 matching bases. Germline V gene data show CDR1 as SGHDN and CDR2 as FVKESK. The CDR3 loop spans 14 amino acids. V was shortened by 1 base and J by 1 base, with 7 bases between the two germline ends. Written as DNA, the CDR3 is TGTGCCAGCAGCCAAGCGACAGCCCAAGAGACCCAGTACTTC. Its translation is CASSQATAQETQYF.

V usage is TRBV7-9 and J usage is TRBJ2-6, with D unresolved. Germline lookup yields CDR1 SEHNR and CDR2 FQNEAQ (reference sequence). Trimming left V 5 bases short and J 5 bases short, with 13 bases between. The CDR3 has 15 amino acids. The CDR3 reads CASSPRAKRANVLTF. As DNA, the CDR3 is TGTGCCAGCAGCCCCCGAGCAAAGCGGGCCAACGTCCTGACTTTC.

V gene TRBV10-3 combines with J gene TRBJ1-5; D may be TRBD1 (6 bases). The V gene's germline CDR1 is ENHRY and CDR2 SYGVKD. The V end was cut by 10 bases, the J end by 4 bases, with 14 bases between. The CDR3 contains 13 residues. The CDR3 coding sequence is TGTGCCAGCCACCAGGGGCTGAATCAGCCCCAGCATTTT. It yields the protein CASHQGLNQPQHF.

The chain has TRBV9 and TRBJ2-7; 8 nucleotides align to TRBD2. The CDR3 is 14 amino acids. The V gene end was trimmed by 4 bases and the J gene end by 1 base; junction bases not matched to a gene: 4. Germline V gene sequence: CDR1 SGDLS, CDR2 YYNGEE. The CDR3 DNA is TGTGCCAGCAGCCCCCCGGGAGGGTCCTACGAGCAGTACTTC. Translating gives CASSPPGGSYEQYF.

The chain couples TRBV28 to TRBJ1-4; unclear D gene. The length of the CDR3 is 11 residues. Per germline, CDR1 MDHEN and CDR2 SYDVKM. Here the CDR3 DNA reads TGTGTCGTTGCGGGTGATGAAAAACTGTTTTTT. Its translation is CVVAGDEKLFF.

This clone came up once. This rearrangement joins TRBV9 to TRBJ2-7, with 10 nucleotides matching TRBD2. V lost 6 bases and J lost 5; bases outside the gene matches: 8. The germline V gene has CDR1 SGDLS and CDR2 YYNGEE. This CDR3 has 14 amino acids. The CDR3 bases are TGTGCCAGCAACCTGGGACTAGCGACGGACGAGCAGTACTTC. Translation gives CASNLGLATDEQYF.

The rearrangement joins TRBV28 to TRBJ2-2; TRBD1 might be the D (7 bases). In germline, CDR1 is MDHEN, CDR2 SYDVKM. V lost 6 bases to trimming and J lost 6 bases, with 20 bases between them. The CDR3 contains 16 residues. CDR3 sequence: CASSDGGTASAGELFF. CDR3 DNA: TGTGCCAGCAGCGATGGAGGGACAGCTTCGGCCGGGGAGCTGTTTTTT. Full variable domain (remainder filled in from reference TRBV28 and TRBJ2-2): DVKVTQSSRYLVKRTGEKVFLECVQDMDHENMFWYRQDPGLGLRLIYFSYDVKMKEKGDIPEGYSVSREKKERFSLILESASTNQTSMYLCASSDGGTASAGELFFGEGSRLTVL.

J is TRBJ2-7 and V is TRBV6-6, with 10 bases fitting TRBD2. The germline V gene encodes CDR1 MNHNY and CDR2 SVGAGI (reference sequence). CDR3 size: 15 residues. V shed 6 bases and J 4 bases; nucleotides not matched to a gene: 9. In DNA form, the CDR3 reads TGTGCCAGCAGCCCGGAAGCGGGAGGGCCGTACGAGCAGTACTTC. Translation: CASSPEAGGPYEQYF.

This chain links TRBV25-1 with TRBJ2-2; D gene unclear. The germline V gene has CDR1 MGHDK and CDR2 SYGVNS. The CDR3 is made up of 13 amino acids. Trimming removed 6 bases at V and 8 bases at J, with 13 bases between. CDR3 nucleotide sequence: TGTGCCAGCAGCCAGAAGAAGAGGGGGGAGCTGTTTTTT. Translation gives CASSQKKRGELFF.

This chain links TRBV5-4 with TRBJ1-6; 8 nucleotides match TRBD1. Trimming removed 4 bases from V and 5 bases from J; junction bases left unmatched: 5. The germline V gene encodes CDR1 SGHNT and CDR2 YYREEE (reference sequence). The CDR3 is 15 residues long. CDR3 DNA sequence: TGTGCCAGCAGCGACCGGGACAGGAATAATTCACCCCTCCACTTT. This encodes CASSDRDRNNSPLHF.

The chain has TRBV30 and TRBJ1-2, with a weak D call TRBD1 (6 bases). The CDR3 is 15 amino acids. In germline, CDR1 is GTSNPN, CDR2 SVGIG (reference sequence). The V end was cut by 2 bases, the J end by 2 bases, with 15 bases between. CDR3 region: CAWSRNTGYNYGYTF. For the CDR3, the DNA is TGTGCCTGGAGTAGAAACACAGGGTACAACTATGGCTACACCTTC.

The CDR3 DNA reads as TGTGCCAGCAGTCCCAGGCCCCGGGACAGGGGGCGAAAGCTACCCCAGCATTTT. This encodes CASSPRPRDRGRKLPQHF. This chain joins TRBV27 and TRBJ1-5, with TRBD1 identical over 12 bases. The CDR3 runs 18 residues. Germline V lookup: CDR1 MNHEY, CDR2 SMNVEV (reference sequence). J was trimmed by 10 bases and V by 5 bases; bases with no gene match: 18.

This clone was counted once. The V call is TRBV6-6, the J call TRBJ2-1, with D tentatively TRBD2 (6 bases). This CDR3 comprises 12 residues. V shed 2 bases and J shed 7 bases, with 6 bases lying between them. Germline lookup yields CDR1 MNHNY and CDR2 SVGAGI (reference sequence). CDR3 in amino acids: CASSYGTNEQFF. CDR3 nucleotide sequence: TGTGCCAGCAGTTACGGGACTAATGAGCAGTTCTTC.

The V call is TRBV19, the J call TRBJ1-2, with D perhaps TRBD1 (5 bases). The ends were cut back, 3 bases at V and 5 bases at J, with 19 bases in the middle. The CDR3 runs to 16 residues. Germline V gives CDR1 LNHDA, CDR2 SQIVND (reference sequence). CDR3 nucleotides: TGTGCCAGTAGTATCTCCCTCGGGACGGGGGTTTATGGCTACACCTTC. It encodes CASSISLGTGVYGYTF.

Notes on this clone: The same CDR3 is also encoded by other DNA sequences in this sample. The CDR3: CASSYRYEQYF. CDR3 DNA sequence: TGTGCCAGCAGTTACCGCTACGAGCAGTACTTC. The chain uses TRBV6-2 or TRBV6-3 and TRBJ2-7, with D unclear. V dropped 2 bases and J dropped 3 bases, with 2 bases sitting between them. Per germline, CDR1 MNHEY and CDR2 SVGEGT. The CDR3 totals 11 residues.

The chain couples TRBV11-3 to TRBJ2-1, with D maybe TRBD1 (6 bases). V lost 5 bases and J lost 0, with 11 bases in between. This CDR3 spans 15 amino acids. The germline gives CDR1 SGHNT, CDR2 YENEEA. The CDR3 coding sequence is TGTGCCAGCAGCCCCAGGACAGCCTCCTACAATGAGCAGTTCTTC. This encodes CASSPRTASYNEQFF.

As concerns this clone: A junction boundary mismatches the germline segment, possibly from a read error. V gene TRBV7-7 combines with J gene TRBJ2-7; 9 positions match TRBD1. Germline loops: CDR1 SSHAT, CDR2 FNYEAQ (reference sequence). CDR3 length: 14 residues. The CDR3 nucleotides read TGTGCTAGCAGTCAGGACAGGGGTTCCTACGAGCAGTACTTC. It yields the protein CASSQDRGSYEQYF. Looking up the rest from reference TRBV7-7 and TRBJ2-7 gives the full variable domain: GAGVSQSPRYKVTKRGQDVTLRCDPISSHATLYWYQQALGQGPEFLTYFNYEAQPDKSGLPSDRFSAERPEGSISTLTIQRTEQRDSAMYRCASSQDRGSYEQYFGPGTRLTVT.

The V gene is TRBV2, the J gene TRBJ2-2; D remains ambiguous. This CDR3 has 13 residues. V lost 7 bases and J 2 bases, leaving 8 bases between the germline ends. Germline values: CDR1 SNHLY, CDR2 FYNNEI. The CDR3 coding sequence is TGTGCCAGCACCCTTAGTAACACCGGGGAGCTGTTTTTT. It is translated as CASTLSNTGELFF.

The rearrangement links TRBV24-1 to TRBJ2-2; TRBD1 matches at 7 bases. CDR1 and CDR2 from the germline V gene are KGHDR and SFDVKD. Trimming removed 3 bases from V and 2 bases from J; junction bases left unmatched: 8. This CDR3 has 17 residues. CDR3 coding DNA: TGTGCCACCAGTGATCCGAACAGGGGCCCAAACACCGGGGAGCTGTTTTTT. The encoded protein is CATSDPNRGPNTGELFF.

This sequence joins TRBV4-3 and TRBJ2-2, with 7 bases that match TRBD1. This CDR3 contains 16 residues. Germline V gene sequence: CDR1 LGHNA, CDR2 YSLEER. V shed 3 bases and J 0 bases; nucleotides not matched to a gene: 4. The CDR3 sequence is CASSHRDRANTGELFF. Here the CDR3 DNA reads TGCGCCAGCAGCCATAGGGACAGAGCGAACACCGGGGAGCTGTTTTTT.

The genes are TRBV28 and TRBJ2-7, with no clear D. The V gene lost 4 bases and the J gene lost 0 bases, with 13 bases spanning the gap. The length of the CDR3 is 15 residues. The V gene's germline CDR1 is MDHEN and CDR2 SYDVKM. CDR3 loop: CASSYPLGGSYEQYF. The CDR3 DNA reads as TGTGCCAGCAGTTACCCCTTAGGCGGCTCCTACGAGCAGTACTTC.

The chain uses TRBV6-6 and TRBJ2-1, with D possibly TRBD1 on 6 matching bases. This CDR3 spans 14 amino acids. Germline V gene sequence: CDR1 MNHNY, CDR2 SVGAGI (reference sequence). V lost 6 bases to trimming and J lost 5 bases, with 14 bases between them. The CDR3 DNA reads as TGTGCCAGCAGGATTCCCGGGACAAACAATGAGCAGTTCTTC. It yields the protein CASRIPGTNNEQFF.

This sequence joins TRBV6-1 and TRBJ2-1, with 11 bases lining up with TRBD1. CDR1 MNHNS and CDR2 SASEGT come from the germline V gene. The CDR3 contains 14 residues. Unmatched junction bases numbered 5, after V lost 6 bases and J lost 7 bases. Here the CDR3 DNA reads TGTGCCAGCAGGGCCGGGACAGGGGGTAATGAGCAGTTCTTC. Its translation: CASRAGTGGNEQFF.

V gene TRBV6-2 or TRBV6-3 combines with J gene TRBJ2-1; D is undetermined. This CDR3 has 13 amino acids. V dropped 0 bases and J dropped 2 bases, with 2 bases sitting between them. Germline lookup yields CDR1 MNHEY and CDR2 SVGEGT. The CDR3 reads CASSYSTYNEQFF. The CDR3 region has the DNA TGTGCCAGCAGTTACTCCACCTACAATGAGCAGTTCTTC.